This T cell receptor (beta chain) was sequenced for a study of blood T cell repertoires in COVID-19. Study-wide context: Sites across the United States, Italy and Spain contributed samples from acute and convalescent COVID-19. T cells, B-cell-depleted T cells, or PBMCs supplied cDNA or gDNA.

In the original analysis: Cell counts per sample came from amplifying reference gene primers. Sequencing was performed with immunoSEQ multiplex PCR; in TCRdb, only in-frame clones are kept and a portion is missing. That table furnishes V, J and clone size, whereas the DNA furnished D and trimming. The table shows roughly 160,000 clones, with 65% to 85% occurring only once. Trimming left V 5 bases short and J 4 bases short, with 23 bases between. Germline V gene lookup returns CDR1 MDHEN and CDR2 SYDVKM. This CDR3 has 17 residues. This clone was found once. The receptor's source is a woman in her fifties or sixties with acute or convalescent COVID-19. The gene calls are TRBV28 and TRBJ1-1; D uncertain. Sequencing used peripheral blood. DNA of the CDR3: TGTGCCAGCAGTGCACCAACCGCTGACATGGCCGGCACTGAAGCTTTCTTT. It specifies CASSAPTADMAGTEAFF.